This T cell receptor (beta chain) was sequenced in a study of cytomegalovirus exposure and HLA in healthy donors. On this clone: Its antigen is not known.

PCR used 60 Vbeta primers and 13 Jbeta primers. Sequencing was performed with immunoSEQ multiplex PCR; in TCRdb, only in-frame clones are kept and a portion is missing. The sample has some 120,000 clones, around four fifths seen once. Germline V gene data show CDR1 as SGDLS and CDR2 as YYNGEE. V was pared by 0 bases and J by 0 bases, with 10 bases between. This CDR3 is 16 amino acids long. General study results and limits: After further analysis at a later stage, 16,951 TCR beta sequences were associated with HLA alleles at 0.05 false discovery rate.

The chain joins TRBV9 to TRBJ1-3; D not resolved. This receptor was taken from a human donor in good health. Specimen: PBMCs. This CDR3 reads CASSVGAPSSGNTIYF. DNA for the CDR3: TGTGCCAGCAGCGTAGGGGCCCCGAGCTCTGGAAACACCATATATTTT.